These T cell receptor beta chains were read from a single sample in a study of blood T cell repertoires in COVID-19. Assay used: immunoSEQ multiplex PCR; TCRdb lists only in-frame clones, some missing. The repertoire consists of about 230,000 clones, with roughly 83% occurring once and the leading ten covering approximately 2.6%. The source material was peripheral blood. Receptors originate from a woman aged 65 to 85 with active or convalescent COVID-19. Both conserved end residues are trimmed from each CDR3. Fields, in order: CDR3 protein, clone size, J gene, CDR3 length, V gene. Size tells how often a clone was seen (once, few, many) or the class of an expanded clone, and some rows leave it out.

CDR3: ASSFRGVRGAGTEAF
size: -
J: TRBJ1-1
length: 15
V: TRBV7-9

CDR3: SVGDRDYGYT
size: -
J: TRBJ1-2
length: 10
V: TRBV29-1

CDR3: ASSSGTSGRPLGIRGANVLT
size: -
J: TRBJ2-6
length: 20
V: TRBV12-1

CDR3: ASKGERKDTQY
size: -
J: TRBJ2-3
length: 11
V: TRBV2

CDR3: AWSLPPSWTGARNQPQH
size: -
J: TRBJ1-5
length: 17
V: TRBV30

CDR3: ASSPSNSNQPQH
size: -
J: TRBJ1-5
length: 12
V: TRBV18

CDR3: ASSIAPDFSGNTIY
size: few
J: TRBJ1-3
length: 14
V: TRBV19

CDR3: SVEGGSGKVYEQY
size: -
J: TRBJ2-7
length: 13
V: TRBV29-1

CDR3: ASSLASGTRAGEQY
size: -
J: TRBJ2-7
length: 14
V: TRBV7-6

CDR3: ASTRGNTDTQY
size: -
J: TRBJ2-3
length: 11
V: TRBV19

CDR3: AWTGGQGNGNTIY
size: -
J: TRBJ1-3
length: 13
V: TRBV30

CDR3: ASSERGSEAGELF
size: -
J: TRBJ2-2
length: 13
V: TRBV4-2

CDR3: ASSRESEVAGATYEQY
size: -
J: TRBJ2-7
length: 16
V: TRBV6-6

CDR3: ASTPRGYGYT
size: -
J: TRBJ1-2
length: 10
V: TRBV28

CDR3: ASSPGRGGSTEAF
size: -
J: TRBJ1-1
length: 13
V: TRBV5-1

CDR3: ASSMGRDIIRH
size: -
J: TRBJ1-5
length: 11
V: TRBV19

CDR3: ASSQGGQGNSPLH
size: -
J: TRBJ1-6
length: 13
V: TRBV3-1/TRBV3-2

CDR3: STWTGMNTEAF
size: -
J: TRBJ1-1
length: 11
V: TRBV29-1

CDR3: ASSPLGQGAPQPLH
size: -
J: TRBJ1-6
length: 14
V: TRBV27

CDR3: AISERESSYNEQF
size: -
J: TRBJ2-1
length: 13
V: TRBV10-3

CDR3: ASSLVASGGETQY
size: -
J: TRBJ2-5
length: 13
V: TRBV5-4

CDR3: ASETGSHGYT
size: -
J: TRBJ1-2
length: 10
V: TRBV7-6

CDR3: ASYGQGLNTEAF
size: -
J: TRBJ1-1
length: 12
V: TRBV6-6

CDR3: ASRWTSGDTGELF
size: -
J: TRBJ2-2
length: 13
V: TRBV7-6

CDR3: ASSLAPTGRINYGYT
size: -
J: TRBJ1-2
length: 15
V: TRBV7-2

CDR3: ASSESQTYEQY
size: -
J: TRBJ2-7
length: 11
V: TRBV2

CDR3: ASSRDGTPNEQF
size: -
J: TRBJ2-1
length: 12
V: TRBV5-1

CDR3: ASMTSGGYNEQF
size: -
J: TRBJ2-1
length: 12
V: TRBV5-1

CDR3: ASSYSGGDNEAF
size: -
J: TRBJ1-1
length: 12
V: TRBV13

CDR3: ATLTSSFSYNEQF
size: once
J: TRBJ2-1
length: 13
V: TRBV21-1

CDR3: ASSYSGGWDSPLH
size: few
J: TRBJ1-6
length: 13
V: TRBV6-5

CDR3: ASSPYQGQPQH
size: -
J: TRBJ1-5
length: 11
V: TRBV16

CDR3: ASSIDASGQGFSTDTQY
size: -
J: TRBJ2-3
length: 17
V: TRBV19

CDR3: ASSLVGQGATSYNSPLH
size: -
J: TRBJ1-6
length: 17
V: TRBV7-9

CDR3: ASSLGRVGYT
size: -
J: TRBJ1-2
length: 10
V: TRBV28